The clone carrying this T cell receptor (beta chain) has a handful of counts. Its cognate antigen is unknown. The immunoSEQ assay was v3.0, run at survey level. Repertoires were generated with immunoSEQ multiplex PCR, while TCRdb's copy carries only in-frame clones and drops some. In the table there are under 25,000 clones, over 60% of which are singletons. Specimens retained roughly 0.95-11 million cryopreserved PBMC preceding DNA extraction. The sample belongs to a study of long-term antiretroviral therapy in people with HIV. The V end lost 8 bases, the J end lost 5 bases, and 21 bases lay between the germline ends. CDR3 length: 15 amino acids. Germline V gene sequence: CDR1 MNHEY, CDR2 SMNVEV (reference sequence). Overall study results and limits: HIV repertoire CDR3 lengths ranged less widely than those of controls. ART adherence, viral resistance and therapy changes were not recorded. Clonotypes expanded prior to ART showed repertoire dominance at all sampled time points.

Sequences were derived from unsorted PBMCs, sampled 0.5 years before starting antiretroviral therapy. The receptor was isolated from a man between 18 and 29 years old with HIV. J is TRBJ2-5 and V is TRBV27, with D maybe TRBD2 (5 bases). The DNA of the CDR3 is TGTGCCAGCGGGTATGGGCCCAGGAGAGGGGAGACCCAGTACTTC. Residues: CASGYGPRRGETQYF.